A selection of T cell receptor beta chains follows, all from one sample in a study of cytomegalovirus exposure and HLA in healthy donors. Method: immunoSEQ multiplex PCR; TCRdb's copy keeps in-frame clones and lacks some. This sample has over 40,000 clones; about 90% occur once, and the top ten carry approximately 8%. The sample taken for sequencing was PBMCs. The origin of the receptors is a woman between 40 and 55 years old in good health and CMV-seropositive. Both conserved end residues are part of each CDR3. D genes are given only for firm matches. Size tells how often a clone was seen (once, few, many) or the class of an expanded clone, and some rows leave it out.

clone size: NA
V gene: TRBV18
D gene: NA
J gene: TRBJ2-3
CDR3 protein: CASSLNRATDTQYF
CDR3 DNA: TGTGCCAGCTCACTAAATAGAGCCACAGATACGCAGTATTTT

clone size: NA
V gene: TRBV18
D gene: NA
J gene: TRBJ2-7
CDR3 protein: CASSLQGGAGEQYF
CDR3 DNA: TGTGCCAGCTCACTTCAGGGAGGTGCTGGCGAGCAGTACTTC

clone size: NA
V gene: TRBV10-3
D gene: NA
J gene: TRBJ2-2
CDR3 protein: CAISEAEATGELFF
CDR3 DNA: TGTGCCATCAGTGAGGCGGAGGCGACCGGGGAGCTGTTTTTT

clone size: NA
V gene: TRBV5-5
D gene: TRBD1
J gene: TRBJ1-1
CDR3 protein: CASSRRQGEVTEAFF
CDR3 DNA: TGTGCCAGCAGCCGACGACAGGGGGAGGTTACTGAAGCTTTCTTT

clone size: NA
V gene: TRBV4-1
D gene: TRBD2
J gene: TRBJ2-5
CDR3 protein: CASSRLAGVRTQYF
CDR3 DNA: TGCGCCAGCAGCCGACTAGCGGGAGTACGCACCCAGTACTTC

clone size: NA
V gene: TRBV25-1
D gene: TRBD1
J gene: TRBJ2-3
CDR3 protein: CASSAPDRGAPDTQYF
CDR3 DNA: TGTGCCAGCAGTGCCCCGGACAGGGGGGCACCAGATACGCAGTATTTT

clone size: NA
V gene: TRBV29-1
D gene: TRBD2
J gene: TRBJ2-1
CDR3 protein: CSVFRLAGVYNEQFF
CDR3 DNA: TGCAGCGTCTTCCGCCTAGCGGGAGTTTACAATGAGCAGTTCTTC

clone size: once
V gene: TRBV5-1
D gene: NA
J gene: TRBJ2-5
CDR3 protein: CASLASGQPQETQYF
CDR3 DNA: TGCGCCAGCTTGGCCTCGGGACAACCGCAAGAGACCCAGTACTTC

clone size: once
V gene: TRBV18
D gene: NA
J gene: TRBJ2-6
CDR3 protein: CASSTNSGANVLTF
CDR3 DNA: TGTGCCAGCTCCACTAACTCTGGGGCCAACGTCCTGACTTTC

clone size: NA
V gene: TRBV19
D gene: NA
J gene: TRBJ1-1
CDR3 protein: CASSSKQGILNTEAFF
CDR3 DNA: TGTGCCAGTAGTAGTAAACAGGGAATATTGAACACTGAAGCTTTCTTT

clone size: NA
V gene: TRBV28
D gene: NA
J gene: TRBJ1-2
CDR3 protein: CASISVYGYTF
CDR3 DNA: TGTGCCAGCATTTCTGTCTATGGCTACACCTTC

clone size: NA
V gene: TRBV7-9
D gene: NA
J gene: TRBJ2-1
CDR3 protein: CASSSKGISYNEQFF
CDR3 DNA: TGTGCCAGCAGCTCCAAGGGGATCTCCTACAATGAGCAGTTCTTC

clone size: NA
V gene: TRBV15
D gene: NA
J gene: TRBJ1-6
CDR3 protein: CATSRDVGAYNSPLHF
CDR3 DNA: TGTGCCACCAGCAGAGACGTCGGAGCCTATAATTCACCCCTCCACTTT

clone size: NA
V gene: TRBV10-3
D gene: NA
J gene: TRBJ2-6
CDR3 protein: CAIGSSGYVPSGANVLTF
CDR3 DNA: TGTGCCATCGGGAGCTCAGGTTACGTACCTTCTGGGGCCAACGTCCTGACTTTC

clone size: NA
V gene: TRBV9
D gene: NA
J gene: TRBJ2-3
CDR3 protein: CASSVGLLDTQYF
CDR3 DNA: TGTGCCAGCAGCGTAGGGCTTTTAGATACGCAGTATTTT

clone size: NA
V gene: TRBV7-2
D gene: NA
J gene: TRBJ1-2
CDR3 protein: CASSLERGTHGYTF
CDR3 DNA: TGTGCCAGCAGCTTAGAGCGGGGAACCCATGGCTACACCTTC

clone size: NA
V gene: TRBV27
D gene: NA
J gene: TRBJ1-1
CDR3 protein: CASFLRGNTEAFF
CDR3 DNA: TGTGCCAGCTTCTTAAGGGGGAACACTGAAGCTTTCTTT

clone size: few
V gene: TRBV5-1
D gene: NA
J gene: TRBJ1-3
CDR3 protein: CASSLSGTNGNTIYF
CDR3 DNA: TGCGCCAGCAGCCTGTCCGGGACAAATGGAAACACCATATATTTT

clone size: NA
V gene: TRBV6-5
D gene: NA
J gene: TRBJ1-5
CDR3 protein: CASSYNGESNQPQHF
CDR3 DNA: TGTGCCAGCAGTTACAACGGTGAAAGCAATCAGCCCCAGCATTTT

clone size: NA
V gene: TRBV28
D gene: NA
J gene: TRBJ2-7
CDR3 protein: CASSILSYEQYF
CDR3 DNA: TGTGCCAGCAGTATTCTCTCCTACGAGCAGTACTTC

clone size: once
V gene: TRBV29-1
D gene: NA
J gene: TRBJ1-2
CDR3 protein: CSVDHTMQNYGYTF
CDR3 DNA: TGCAGCGTTGACCACACGATGCAGAACTATGGCTACACCTTC

clone size: NA
V gene: TRBV2
D gene: TRBD1
J gene: TRBJ2-1
CDR3 protein: CASSGTGGSYNEQFF
CDR3 DNA: TGTGCCAGCAGTGGGACAGGGGGGTCCTACAATGAGCAGTTCTTC